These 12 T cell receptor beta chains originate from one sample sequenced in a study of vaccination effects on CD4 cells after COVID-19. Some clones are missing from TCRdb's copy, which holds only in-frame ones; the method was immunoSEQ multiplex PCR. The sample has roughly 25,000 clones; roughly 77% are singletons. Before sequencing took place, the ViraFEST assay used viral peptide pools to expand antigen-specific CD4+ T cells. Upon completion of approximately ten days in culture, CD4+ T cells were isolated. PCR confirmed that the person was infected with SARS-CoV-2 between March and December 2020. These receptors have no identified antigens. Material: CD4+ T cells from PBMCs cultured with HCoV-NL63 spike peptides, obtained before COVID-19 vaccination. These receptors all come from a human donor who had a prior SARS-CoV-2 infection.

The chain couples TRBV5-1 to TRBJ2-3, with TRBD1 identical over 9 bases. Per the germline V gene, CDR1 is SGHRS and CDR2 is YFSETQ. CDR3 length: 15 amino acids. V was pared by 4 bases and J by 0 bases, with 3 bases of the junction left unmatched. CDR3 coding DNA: TGCGCCAGCAGCCAGACAGGGGGTAGCACAGATACGCAGTATTTT. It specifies CASSQTGGSTDTQYF. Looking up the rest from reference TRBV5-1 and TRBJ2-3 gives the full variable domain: KAGVTQTPRYLIKTRGQQVTLSCSPISGHRSVSWYQQTPGQGLQFLFEYFSETQRNKGNFPGRFSGRQFSNSRSEMNVSTLELGDSALYLCASSQTGGSTDTQYFGPGTRLTVL.

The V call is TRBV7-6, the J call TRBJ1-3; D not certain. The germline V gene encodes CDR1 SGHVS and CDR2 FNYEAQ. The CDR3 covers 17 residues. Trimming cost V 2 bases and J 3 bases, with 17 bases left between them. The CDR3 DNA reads TGTGCCAGCAGCTTAACAACCGCCCGGACCGGTGGAAACACCATATATTTT. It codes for CASSLTTARTGGNTIYF.

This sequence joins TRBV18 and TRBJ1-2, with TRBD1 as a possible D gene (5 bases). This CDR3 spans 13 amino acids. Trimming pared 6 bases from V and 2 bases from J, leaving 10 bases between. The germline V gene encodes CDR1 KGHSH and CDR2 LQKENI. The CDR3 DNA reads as TGTGCCAGCTCTGAACAGGCGAACTATGGCTACACCTTC. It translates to CASSEQANYGYTF.

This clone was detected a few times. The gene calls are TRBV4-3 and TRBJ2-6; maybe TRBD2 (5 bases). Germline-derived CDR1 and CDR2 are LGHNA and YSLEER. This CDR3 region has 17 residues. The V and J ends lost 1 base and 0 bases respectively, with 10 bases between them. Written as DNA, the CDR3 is TGCGCCAGCAGCCAAGCGAGTGAGGGCTCTGGGGCCAACGTCCTGACTTTC. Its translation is CASSQASEGSGANVLTF.

The CDR3 region has the DNA TGTGCCAGCGGGAGGGACAGGGGGGACGAGCAGTACTTC. Encoded protein: CASGRDRGDEQYF. V usage is TRBV12-3 or TRBV12-4 and J usage is TRBJ2-7, with 11 positions matching TRBD1. Trimming cost V 8 bases and J 5 bases; bases outside gene matches: 5. The CDR3 is 13 amino acids.

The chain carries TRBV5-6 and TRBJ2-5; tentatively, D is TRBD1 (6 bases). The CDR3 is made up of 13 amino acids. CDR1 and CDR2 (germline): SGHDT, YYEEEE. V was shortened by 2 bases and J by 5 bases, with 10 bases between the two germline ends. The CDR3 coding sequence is TGTGCCAGCAGCTTACAGGGTATCGAGACCCAGTACTTC. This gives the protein CASSLQGIETQYF.

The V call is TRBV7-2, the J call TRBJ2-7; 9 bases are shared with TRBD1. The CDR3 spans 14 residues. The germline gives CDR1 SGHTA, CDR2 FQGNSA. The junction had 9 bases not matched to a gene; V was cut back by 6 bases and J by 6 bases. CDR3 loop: CASRPPGQGREQYF. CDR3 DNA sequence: TGTGCCAGCAGGCCCCCGGGACAGGGTCGCGAGCAGTACTTC.

CDR3 DNA sequence: TGTGCCAGCAGCCCAGACGGGGCGCTAAGCGCTGAAGCTTTCTTT. Translating it yields CASSPDGALSAEAFF. J is TRBJ1-1 and V is TRBV9; tentatively, D is TRBD1 (5 bases). Per the germline V gene, CDR1 is SGDLS and CDR2 is YYNGEE. V gave up 4 bases and J gave up 6 bases, with 19 bases separating them. This CDR3 comprises 15 residues.

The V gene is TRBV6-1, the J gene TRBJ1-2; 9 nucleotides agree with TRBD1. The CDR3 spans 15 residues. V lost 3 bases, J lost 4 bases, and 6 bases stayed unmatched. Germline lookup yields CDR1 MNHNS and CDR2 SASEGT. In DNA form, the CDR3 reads TGTGCCAGCAGTGAGGGACAGGGTGTTATCTATGGCTACACCTTC. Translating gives CASSEGQGVIYGYTF.

Written as DNA, the CDR3 is TGTGCCAGGGAGTCCCGTGGGGAATTGAACACTGAAGCTTTCTTT. It yields the protein CARESRGELNTEAFF. The genes are TRBV2 and TRBJ1-1; unclear D gene. Deletions cut 9 bases from V and 0 bases from J, with 17 bases between. Germline CDR1 and CDR2: SNHLY and FYNNEI. This CDR3 is 15 amino acids long.

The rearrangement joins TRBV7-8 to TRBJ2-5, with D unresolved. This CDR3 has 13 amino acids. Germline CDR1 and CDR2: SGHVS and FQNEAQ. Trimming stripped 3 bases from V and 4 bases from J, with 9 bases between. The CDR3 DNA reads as TGTGCCAGCAGCTTGAACAGACTAGAGACCCAGTACTTC. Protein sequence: CASSLNRLETQYF.

For the CDR3, the DNA is TGTGCCAGCAGCTTGACTCGGGAGAACTATGGCTACACCTTC. Amino acid sequence: CASSLTRENYGYTF. This rearrangement joins TRBV5-6 to TRBJ1-2; D is undetermined. This CDR3 is built from 14 residues. Germline lookup yields CDR1 SGHDT and CDR2 YYEEEE. Trimming took 1 base from V and 2 from J, leaving 9 bases between them.